This passage covers 6 T cell receptor beta chains from one sample sequenced in a study of Ad26.COV2.S vaccination and SARS-CoV-2 variants. Treatment reported: some 20 received Ad26.COV2.S at low or high dose, single or two shots; 5 received placebo; per-sample allocation not given. Samples were taken on day 63 after the first vaccine or placebo injection. The protocol was immunoSEQ multiplex PCR, while the TCRdb copy is restricted to in-frame clones and leaves out a portion. This sample has some 340,000 clones, with around 83% found just once. The sequencing here drew on peripheral blood, taken in a trial of Ad26.COV2.S vaccine versus placebo. These receptors all stem from a person between 18 and 65 years old who received the Ad26.COV2.S COVID-19 vaccine or a placebo.

The rearrangement uses TRBV3-1 (or the pseudogene TRBV3-2) and TRBJ2-7; D ambiguous. CDR3 length: 14 residues. Germline values: CDR1 LGHDT, CDR2 YNNKEL (reference sequence). V was cut by 0 bases and J by 4 bases, with 10 bases left in between. The CDR3 nucleotides read TGTGCCAGCAGCCAAGAAGGAATGTGGTACGAGCAGTACTTC. It encodes CASSQEGMWYEQYF.

The chain couples TRBV5-1 to TRBJ2-5; possible D gene TRBD1, 5 bases. In germline, CDR1 is SGHRS, CDR2 YFSETQ. The CDR3 length is 14 residues. Trimming took off 3 bases at V and 5 bases at J, with 14 bases between the two ends. Here the CDR3 reads CASSSSTVGETQYF. In DNA form, the CDR3 reads TGCGCCAGCAGCTCGTCGACAGTCGGGGAGACCCAGTACTTC.

This chain links TRBV18 with TRBJ1-1; the D is unclear. With 3 bases removed from V and 3 bases from J, the gap between germline ends came to 14 bases. The CDR3 sequence is 15 residues long. Germline values: CDR1 KGHSH, CDR2 LQKENI. The CDR3 spells CASSPSAGWDTEAFF. CDR3 sequence (DNA): TGTGCCAGCTCACCCAGCGCGGGCTGGGACACTGAAGCTTTCTTT.

In this sample, this clone turned up once. The gene calls are TRBV9 and TRBJ2-7; D is possibly TRBD1 (6 bases). V lost 4 bases, J lost 2 bases, and 19 bases lay in between. The CDR3 loop spans 16 amino acids. Germline assignment: CDR1 SGDLS and CDR2 YYNGEE. CDR3 DNA sequence: TGTGCCAGCAGCCCGAGTCCAGGGGCCTCGACCTACGAGCAGTACTTC. Amino acids: CASSPSPGASTYEQYF.

The rearrangement links TRBV7-2 to TRBJ1-1, with TRBD1 as a possible D gene (5 bases). There are 13 residues in the CDR3. CDR1 SGHTA and CDR2 FQGNSA come from the germline V gene. V shed 1 base and J shed 9 bases, with 12 bases lying between them. The CDR3 here is CASSLGQGDQAFF. The DNA for the CDR3 is TGTGCCAGCAGCTTAGGCCAGGGCGACCAAGCTTTCTTT.

J is TRBJ1-6 and V is TRBV7-2, with unresolved D. This CDR3 region has 16 residues. Trimming removed 1 base from V and 0 bases from J, with 7 bases in between. Germline V CDR1 and CDR2: SGHTA, FQGNSA. CDR3 sequence: CASSLGGSSYNSPLHF. CDR3 bases: TGTGCCAGCAGCTTAGGCGGGAGCTCCTATAATTCACCCCTCCACTTT.